The next 30 T cell receptor beta chains were all read from a single sample in a study of chemoradiotherapy in HPV16-positive cancers. Only in-frame clones appear in the TCRdb table, and some are missing; sequencing was by immunoSEQ multiplex PCR. The repertoire has just over 15,000 clones, around four fifths of them found once; the top ten carry approximately 1.3%. This sample was taken from a patient who underwent chemoradiotherapy. These receptors were collected from a human donor with HPV-associated anogenital cancer.

By proportion, this clone is medium-sized (0.01 to 0.1%). The chain recombines TRBV4-2 with TRBJ1-2; tentatively, D is TRBD1 (5 bases). V lost 1 base, J lost 2 bases, and 11 bases lay in between. The CDR3 sequence is 15 residues long. Germline CDR1 is LGHNA and CDR2 is YNFKEQ. DNA for the CDR3: TGTGCCAGCAGCCAAGCGGACACCTCGAACTATGGCTACACCTTC. Its translation is CASSQADTSNYGYTF.

The chain is built from TRBV7-6 and TRBJ2-5; TRBD2 aligns across 8 bases. CDR1 and CDR2 from the germline V gene are SGHVS and FNYEAQ. Losses at the gene ends were 5 bases for V and 5 bases for J; bases not matched to a gene: 4. The CDR3 consists of 13 residues. The CDR3 DNA reads as TGTGCCAGCAGCCCCGGGGGGGGCGAGACCCAGTACTTC. This encodes CASSPGGGETQYF.

This clone has more than one count but fewer than ten. The J gene is TRBJ1-2, the V gene TRBV6-5; D gene ambiguous. From germline, CDR1 is MNHEY and CDR2 SVGAGI. CDR3 length: 13 amino acids. V lost 3 bases and J lost 4, with 9 bases in between. The chain's CDR3 is CASSYFGSYGYTF. The CDR3, as DNA: TGTGCCAGCAGTTATTTCGGTTCCTATGGCTACACCTTC.

This rearrangement joins TRBV12-5 to TRBJ2-7, with D possibly being TRBD1 or TRBD2 (5 bases each). From germline, CDR1 is LGHNT and CDR2 FRNRAP. V was cut by 6 bases and J by 0 bases, with 12 bases left in between. CDR3 size: 14 residues. CDR3 in DNA: TGTGCTAGTGGAGCCGGGACCCGCTCCTACGAGCAGTACTTC. Residues: CASGAGTRSYEQYF. Based on the CDR3 plus reference TRBV12-5 and TRBJ2-7, the full variable domain is DARVTQTPRHKVTEMGQEVTMRCQPILGHNTVFWYRQTMMQGLELLAYFRNRAPLDDSGMPKDRFSAEMPDATLATLKIQPSEPRDSAVYFCASGAGTRSYEQYFGPGTRLTVT.

This clone came up once. The gene calls are TRBV27 and TRBJ2-2; 7 bases line up with TRBD1. Germline V gene data show CDR1 as MNHEY and CDR2 as SMNVEV (reference sequence). CDR3 size: 17 residues. Losses at the gene ends were 5 bases for V and 6 bases for J; bases not matched to a gene: 15. CDR3 DNA: TGTGCCAGCAGTCGACTGGCCGGGACAGACATACCCGGGGAGCTGTTTTTT. Amino acids: CASSRLAGTDIPGELFF.

The rearrangement uses TRBV7-3 and TRBJ1-6; D might be TRBD1 (5 bases). V lost 3 bases, J lost 7 bases, and 19 bases lay in between. The V gene's germline CDR1 is SGHTA and CDR2 FQGTGA. CDR3 length: 17 amino acids. This chain's CDR3 is CASSLLGRTAMNSPLHF. CDR3 in DNA: TGTGCCAGCAGCTTGTTGGGACGGACTGCGATGAATTCACCCCTCCACTTT.

The chain combines TRBV29-1 with TRBJ1-1; D call uncertain. V lost 3 bases to trimming and J lost 0 bases, with 5 bases between them. The CDR3 runs 12 residues. CDR1 is SQVTM and CDR2 is ANQGSEA in the germline V gene. The DNA of the CDR3 is TGCAGCGTTGATCTTTTGAACACTGAAGCTTTCTTT. It yields the protein CSVDLLNTEAFF.

V is TRBV6-6 and J is TRBJ1-2, with D possibly being TRBD1 (5 bases). The CDR3 spans 12 residues. Germline CDR1 reads MNHNY; CDR2 reads SVGAGI (reference sequence). V lost 11 bases and J lost 4, with 14 bases in between. For the CDR3, the DNA is TGTGCCCTGGGGGGGAATTTCTATGGCTACACCTTC. It translates to CALGGNFYGYTF.

In this sample, this clone turned up once. The CDR3 region is CASSLIGVPYNEQFF. CDR3 nucleotide sequence: TGTGCCAGCAGCCTAATAGGAGTCCCCTACAATGAGCAGTTCTTC. The rearrangement joins TRBV9 to TRBJ2-1; D gene unclear. Trimming took 4 bases from V and 2 from J, leaving 13 bases between them. CDR3 length equals 15 residues. Germline CDR1 is SGDLS and CDR2 is YYNGEE.

The chain uses TRBV19 and TRBJ1-6; a possible D gene is TRBD1 (6 bases). This CDR3 spans 15 amino acids. From germline, CDR1 is LNHDA and CDR2 SQIVND (reference sequence). Trimming removed 5 bases at V and 7 bases at J, with 15 bases between. CDR3 region: CASSPNRAFNSPLHF. CDR3 bases: TGTGCCAGTAGTCCGAACAGGGCTTTCAATTCACCCCTCCACTTT.

The gene calls are TRBV6-6 and TRBJ1-4, with D maybe TRBD1 (5 bases). From germline, CDR1 is MNHNY and CDR2 SVGAGI (reference sequence). With 2 bases removed from V and 5 bases from J, the gap between germline ends came to 15 bases. This CDR3 is built from 16 residues. CDR3 sequence: CASSYKNRGRNEKLFF. Here the CDR3 DNA reads TGTGCCAGCAGTTACAAAAATCGGGGGAGGAATGAAAAACTGTTTTTT.

The rearrangement links TRBV19 to TRBJ2-1; TRBD2 might be the D (6 bases). The CDR3 has 16 amino acids. Trimming shortened V by 5 bases and J by 4 bases, and 18 bases separated the two germline ends. The germline CDR1 and CDR2 sequences are LNHDA and SQIVND (reference sequence). In nucleotides, the CDR3 is TGTGCCAGTAGTTCAACAACCGGGAGCGGATACAATGAGCAGTTCTTC. This gives the protein CASSSTTGSGYNEQFF.

The genes are TRBV13 and TRBJ2-7; 7 nucleotides agree with TRBD1. The CDR3 is 13 amino acids. The germline V gene encodes CDR1 PRHDT and CDR2 FYEKMQ (reference sequence). Trimming at V came to 4 bases and at J to 2 bases, leaving 2 bases not matched to a gene. The CDR3 sequence is CASSSQGAYEQYF. CDR3 coding DNA: TGTGCCAGCAGCTCTCAGGGGGCCTACGAGCAGTACTTC.

The chain is built from TRBV11-2 and TRBJ2-4, with TRBD1 as a possible D gene (6 bases). CDR1 is SGHAT, CDR2 FQNNGV, per germline. The CDR3 covers 18 residues. V was cut by 0 bases and J by 3 bases, with 18 bases left in between. This CDR3 reads CASSLEAPTGFNKNIQYF. In nucleotides, the CDR3 is TGTGCCAGCAGCTTAGAGGCCCCCACAGGGTTTAACAAAAACATTCAGTACTTC.

The V and J genes are TRBV7-2 and TRBJ2-5, with 8 bases aligning to TRBD2. Germline V gene data show CDR1 as SGHTA and CDR2 as FQGNSA. The CDR3 consists of 16 residues. After removal of 0 bases from V and 5 bases from J, the junction contained 8 bases not matched to a gene. CDR3 bases: TGTGCCAGCAGCTTAGCGCTGACGGGGGGGCGGGAGACCCAGTACTTC. It encodes CASSLALTGGRETQYF. Variable domain in full (rest from reference TRBV7-2 and TRBJ2-5): GAGVSQSPSNKVTEKGKDVELRCDPISGHTALYWYRQSLGQGLEFLIYFQGNSAPDKSGLPSDRFSAERTGGSVSTLTIQRTQQEDSAVYLCASSLALTGGRETQYFGPGTRLLVL.

The rearrangement uses TRBV27 and TRBJ2-7, with D possibly being TRBD1 or TRBD2 (5 bases each). Trimming left V 2 bases short and J 4 bases short, with 12 bases between. This CDR3 contains 14 residues. Germline V gene data show CDR1 as MNHEY and CDR2 as SMNVEV (reference sequence). The chain's CDR3 is CASSLGGFRYEQYF. The DNA of the CDR3 is TGTGCCAGCAGTTTAGGGGGTTTTCGGTACGAGCAGTACTTC.

This chain connects TRBV28 to TRBJ1-5, with 7 bases matching TRBD1. The CDR3 spans 14 residues. The V gene's germline CDR1 is MDHEN and CDR2 SYDVKM. V shed 4 bases, J shed 7 bases, and the junction held 7 bases outside the gene matches. The CDR3 reads CASSSQTGRQPQHF. The CDR3 region has the DNA TGTGCCAGCAGTTCCCAGACAGGGCGGCAGCCCCAGCATTTT.

V gene TRBV5-4 combines with J gene TRBJ2-5; tentatively, D is TRBD2 (6 bases). Deletions cut 5 bases from V and 4 bases from J, with 18 bases between. The CDR3 spans 15 residues. Germline values: CDR1 SGHNT, CDR2 YYREEE (reference sequence). CDR3 sequence (DNA): TGTGCCAGCAGGTCCGGGACTGCCGGTAGAGAGACCCAGTACTTC. Protein: CASRSGTAGRETQYF. The full variable domain, completed using reference TRBV5-4 and TRBJ2-5, is ETGVTQSPTHLIKTRGQQVTLRCSSQSGHNTVSWYQQALGQGPQFIFQYYREEENGRGNFPPRFSGLQFPNYSSELNVNALELDDSALYLCASRSGTAGRETQYFGPGTRLLVL.

The chain couples TRBV5-3 to TRBJ1-2; D gene unclear. TRBV5-3 is placed among ORFs of uncertain function. Trimming left V 4 bases short and J 8 bases short, with 12 bases between. This CDR3 has 12 residues. The CDR3: CARSPTPAGYTF. In nucleotides, the CDR3 is TGTGCCAGAAGCCCCACACCCGCGGGCTACACCTTC.

V usage is TRBV11-3 and J usage is TRBJ1-2; no clear D gene. Trimming shortened V by 0 bases and J by 4 bases, and 3 bases separated the two germline ends. CDR3 length: 12 amino acids. CDR1 is SGHNT and CDR2 is YENEEA in the germline V gene. The DNA of the CDR3 is TGTGCCAGCAGCTTAGAGGGCTATGGCTACACCTTC. Its translation is CASSLEGYGYTF.

The chain uses TRBV19 and TRBJ2-3, with D tentatively TRBD1 (6 bases). Per the germline V gene, CDR1 is LNHDA and CDR2 is SQIVND (reference sequence). Trimming took off 6 bases at V and 5 bases at J, with 21 bases between the two ends. This CDR3 comprises 16 residues. The CDR3 region has the DNA TGTGCCAGTAGCCTCCTTCCGGGACAAGGCGGAGATACGCAGTATTTT. Encoded protein: CASSLLPGQGGDTQYF.

This clone has only a few counts. The chain uses TRBV7-2 and TRBJ2-7, with TRBD2 matching 9 bases. The V gene's germline CDR1 is SGHTA and CDR2 FQGNSA. CDR3 length: 14 amino acids. Trimming at V came to 5 bases and at J to 4 bases, leaving 6 bases not matched to a gene. The CDR3 protein is CASSVLAGPYEQYF. The CDR3 DNA is TGTGCCAGCAGCGTACTAGCGGGTCCTTACGAGCAGTACTTC. Looking up the rest from reference TRBV7-2 and TRBJ2-7 gives the full variable domain: GAGVSQSPSNKVTEKGKDVELRCDPISGHTALYWYRQSLGQGLEFLIYFQGNSAPDKSGLPSDRFSAERTGGSVSTLTIQRTQQEDSAVYLCASSVLAGPYEQYFGPGTRLTVT.

The chain employs TRBV2 and TRBJ2-2; 13 positions match TRBD2. Germline CDR1 is SNHLY and CDR2 is FYNNEI. Germline trimming cut 5 bases from V and 4 bases from J; bases unmatched to any gene: 4. This CDR3 has 16 amino acids. CDR3 coding DNA: TGTGCCAGCAGTCCGCGGACTAGCGGGGGCACCGGGGAGCTGTTTTTT. Translated, it gives CASSPRTSGGTGELFF.

The chain employs TRBV18 and TRBJ2-5; unclear D gene. CDR1 is KGHSH and CDR2 is LQKENI in the germline V gene. The ends were cut back, 6 bases at V and 0 bases at J, with 14 bases in the middle. The CDR3 totals 15 residues. The CDR3 loop is CASSPSWANQETQYF. Written as DNA, the CDR3 is TGTGCCAGCTCCCCGAGTTGGGCTAACCAAGAGACCCAGTACTTC.

V is TRBV6-5 and J is TRBJ2-5; D may correspond to TRBD1 or TRBD2 (5 bases each). Germline loops: CDR1 MNHEY, CDR2 SVGAGI. CDR3 length: 16 residues. The ends were cut back, 0 bases at V and 1 base at J, with 12 bases in the middle. Here the CDR3 reads CASSYSSGALQETQYF. The CDR3 coding sequence is TGTGCCAGCAGTTACTCATCCGGGGCCCTCCAAGAGACCCAGTACTTC.

A few counts support this clone. The CDR3 sequence is CASSPSNTEAFF. The CDR3 region has the DNA TGTGCCAGCTCACCGTCTAACACTGAAGCTTTCTTT. V and J are TRBV18 and TRBJ1-1; unclear D gene. With 3 bases removed from V and 2 bases from J, the gap between germline ends came to 4 bases. Germline CDR1 is KGHSH and CDR2 is LQKENI. The CDR3 length is 12 residues.

The table lists this clone with a few counts. This chain links TRBV7-8 with TRBJ1-6; possibly TRBD1 for D (5 bases). The CDR3 loop spans 12 amino acids. Germline lookup yields CDR1 SGHVS and CDR2 FQNEAQ. V lost 11 bases, J lost 6 bases, and 11 bases lay in between. CDR3 region: CAGRDLNSPLHF. As DNA, the CDR3 is TGTGCCGGCCGGGACCTTAATTCACCCCTCCACTTT.

This rearrangement joins TRBV14 to TRBJ2-3; D ambiguous. Germline V gene sequence: CDR1 SGHDN, CDR2 FVKESK. The V gene lost 2 bases and the J gene lost 7 bases, with 10 bases spanning the gap. This CDR3 is 13 amino acids long. The CDR3 reads CASSQSRPNTQYF. CDR3 nucleotide sequence: TGTGCCAGCAGCCAAAGTAGGCCTAATACGCAGTATTTT.

The V and J genes are TRBV11-2 and TRBJ2-1, with TRBD2 identical over 9 bases. Germline loops: CDR1 SGHAT, CDR2 FQNNGV. CDR3 size: 15 residues. V shed 3 bases and J 5 bases; nucleotides not matched to a gene: 5. This CDR3 reads CASSFRRGGNNEQFF. Here the CDR3 DNA reads TGTGCCAGCAGCTTTCGGCGGGGGGGTAACAATGAGCAGTTCTTC.

The chain has TRBV27 and TRBJ2-7; maybe TRBD1 (6 bases). With 4 bases removed from V and 0 bases from J, the gap between germline ends came to 10 bases. Germline V gene data show CDR1 as MNHEY and CDR2 as SMNVEV (reference sequence). The CDR3 runs 14 residues. CDR3 region: CASSSLGASYEQYF. Here the CDR3 DNA reads TGTGCCAGCAGTTCCCTGGGGGCCTCCTACGAGCAGTACTTC.